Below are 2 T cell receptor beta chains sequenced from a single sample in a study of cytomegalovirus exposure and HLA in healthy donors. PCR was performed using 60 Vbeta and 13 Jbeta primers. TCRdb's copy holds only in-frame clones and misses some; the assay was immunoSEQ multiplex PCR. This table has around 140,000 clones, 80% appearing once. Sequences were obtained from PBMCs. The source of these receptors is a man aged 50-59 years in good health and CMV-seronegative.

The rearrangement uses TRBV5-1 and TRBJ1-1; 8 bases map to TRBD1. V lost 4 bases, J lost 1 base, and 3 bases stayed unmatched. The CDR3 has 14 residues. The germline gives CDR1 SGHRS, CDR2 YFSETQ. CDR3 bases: TGCGCCAGCAGCAAAACAGGGGGGAACACTGAAGCTTTCTTT. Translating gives CASSKTGGNTEAFF. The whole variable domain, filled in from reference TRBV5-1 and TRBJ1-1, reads KAGVTQTPRYLIKTRGQQVTLSCSPISGHRSVSWYQQTPGQGLQFLFEYFSETQRNKGNFPGRFSGRQFSNSRSEMNVSTLELGDSALYLCASSKTGGNTEAFFGQGTRLTVV.

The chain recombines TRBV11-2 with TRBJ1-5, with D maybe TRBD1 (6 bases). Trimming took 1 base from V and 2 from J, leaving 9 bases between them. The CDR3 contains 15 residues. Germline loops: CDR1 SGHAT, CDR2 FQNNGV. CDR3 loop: CASSLGTEGNQPQHF. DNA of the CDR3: TGTGCCAGCAGCTTAGGGACAGAGGGCAATCAGCCCCAGCATTTT.